The rows below give T cell receptor beta chains drawn from one sample of a study of OX40 agonist ivuxolimab in advanced cancers. TCRdb keeps only in-frame clones here, not all; method: immunoSEQ multiplex PCR. The sample lists 35,000 to 50,000 clones, more than 70% seen once, with around 13% in the top ten. The sample consisted of CD4+ or CD8+ T cells sorted from blood, taken in a trial of the OX40 agonist ivuxolimab. These receptors all stem from an adult with an advanced solid tumor such as melanoma, head and neck, liver or kidney cancer. Both conserved end residues are part of each CDR3. Each record gives: clone size, J gene, V gene, D gene, CDR3 DNA, CDR3 protein. D genes are given only for firm matches. Expanded clones get a size class; other rows say once, few or many, or leave the size out.

once,TRBJ2-2,TRBV30,.,TGTGCCTGGAGTGGGGCTACTAACACCGGGGAGCTGTTTTTT,CAWSGATNTGELFF
few,TRBJ2-5,TRBV7-9,.,TGTGCCAGCAGCTTTCAACAAGAGACCCAGTACTTC,CASSFQQETQYF
.,TRBJ2-5,TRBV27,.,TGTGCCAGCAGTTTATCGACCCGAACGGCCCAGTACTTC,CASSLSTRTAQYF
.,TRBJ1-3,TRBV7-9,.,TGTGCCAGCAGCTTGGGGGGAAACACCATATATTTT,CASSLGGNTIYF
.,TRBJ1-6,TRBV6-6,.,TGTGCCAGCACCACGAATTCACCCCTCCACTTT,CASTTNSPLHF
.,TRBJ2-1,TRBV11-2,.,TGTGCCGCTCAGCGCTACTCCTACAATGAGCAGTTCTTC,CAAQRYSYNEQFF
.,TRBJ2-7,TRBV28,.,TGTGCCAGCAGATTCGCCCAGAGCTCCTACGAGCAGTACTTC,CASRFAQSSYEQYF
.,TRBJ2-7,TRBV29-1,TRBD1,TGCAGCGTTGAGATGACAGGGAGAACCTACGAGCAGTACTTC,CSVEMTGRTYEQYF
.,TRBJ1-5,TRBV6-1,TRBD1,TGTGCCAGCAGTGAAGAAGACAGGGTGCAGGGGAATCAGCCCCAGCATTTT,CASSEEDRVQGNQPQHF
.,TRBJ2-1,TRBV28,TRBD2,TGTGCCAGCAGTGGGGGACTAGCGGGTTTCAATGAGCAGTTCTTC,CASSGGLAGFNEQFF
.,TRBJ2-3,TRBV19,.,TGTGCCAGTAGTCCAGAGGGGGCGGGGGCAGATACGCAGTATTTT,CASSPEGAGADTQYF
.,TRBJ1-2,TRBV4-1,.,TGCGCCAGCAGCCAAGACGGGGGGATTTGGTCCTATGGCTACACCTTC,CASSQDGGIWSYGYTF
.,TRBJ2-5,TRBV19,TRBD2,TGTGCCAGTAGTAGGGGGGGACTAGCGGGAGGGCTTGGTTGGGAGACCCAGTACTTC,CASSRGGLAGGLGWETQYF
.,TRBJ2-5,TRBV11-2,.,TGTGCCAGCAGCCTCTCCCTGGAGACCCAGTACTTC,CASSLSLETQYF
.,TRBJ2-7,TRBV6-1,.,TGTGTCAGCAGTGAAAAAGACTTCTACGAGCAGTACTTC,CVSSEKDFYEQYF
.,TRBJ2-7,TRBV7-9,TRBD1,TGTGCCAGCAGCTTAGTAGGTGAGGGGGCCCCTATTACCTACGAGCAGTACTTC,CASSLVGEGAPITYEQYF
.,TRBJ2-1,TRBV7-8,TRBD2,TGTGCCAGCAGCTTAGACGGACTAGCGGGGGATGAGCAGTTCTTC,CASSLDGLAGDEQFF
.,TRBJ2-1,TRBV19,.,TGTGCCAGTAGCCCGGACATGAGGAGGGGCAATGAGCAGTTCTTC,CASSPDMRRGNEQFF
.,TRBJ2-1,TRBV19,.,TGTGCCAGTAGTTGGGATTACAATGAGCAGTTCTTC,CASSWDYNEQFF